A selection of T cell receptor beta chains follows, all from one sample in a study of high-grade serous ovarian cancer treatment subgroups. The table came from immunoSEQ multiplex PCR; TCRdb's copy has only in-frame clones and leaves some out. The data contain 1,500 to 2,000 clones, around 74% of them singletons. Sequenced material: tumor tissue. Source of these receptors: a human donor with high-grade serous ovarian cancer. CDR3s include the opening cysteine and the closing phenylalanine or tryptophan. The order of the fields is D gene, clone size, J gene, V gene, CDR3 protein, CDR3 DNA. D genes are given only for firm matches. Size is omitted from some rows. Given values are once, few, many or a class for expanded clones.

TRBD2,.,TRBJ2-3,TRBV5-1,CASSKGLAGGLNPSTDTQYF,TGCGCCAGCAGCAAGGGACTAGCGGGGGGGCTTAACCCCTCCACAGATACGCAGTATTTT
.,hyperexpanded,TRBJ1-1,TRBV4-1,CASSQTGTEAFF,TGCGCCAGCAGCCAAACCGGGACAGAAGCTTTCTTT
TRBD1,few,TRBJ2-7,TRBV27,CASSPDRGHEQYF,TGTGCCAGCAGTCCAGACAGGGGCCACGAGCAGTACTTC
TRBD2,.,TRBJ2-2,TRBV7-8,CASSLLDSGGAGDTGELFF,TGTGCCAGCAGCCTCCTGGATAGCGGGGGGGCGGGTGACACCGGGGAGCTGTTTTTT
TRBD2,once,TRBJ2-2,TRBV7-2,CVTRRGLGTGELFF,TGTGTCACCCGAAGGGGACTAGGAACCGGGGAGCTGTTTTTT
.,.,TRBJ1-5,TRBV6-1,CASSEDRGATGSNQPQHF,TGTGCCAGCAGTGAGGATAGGGGCGCCACGGGGAGCAATCAGCCCCAGCATTTT
TRBD1,few,TRBJ2-7,TRBV2,CASSWDRGYEQYF,TGTGCCAGCAGTTGGGACAGGGGCTACGAGCAGTACTTC
.,.,TRBJ2-3,TRBV5-1,CASSSSHRKTTDTQYF,TGCGCCAGCAGCTCTTCTCACAGGAAAACCACAGATACGCAGTATTTT
.,.,TRBJ2-7,TRBV18,CASSPNYEQYF,TGTGCCAGCTCACCAAACTACGAGCAGTACTTC
.,large,TRBJ2-7,TRBV4-1,CASSRGGEQYF,TGCGCCAGCAGCCGAGGGGGCGAGCAGTACTTC
.,once,TRBJ2-5,TRBV19,CASSMGRRQETQYF,TGTGCCAGTAGTATGGGGAGGCGGCAAGAGACCCAGTACTTC
TRBD1,.,TRBJ1-4,TRBV4-3,CASSQDLPTGGSTNEKLFF,TGCGCCAGCAGCCAAGATCTGCCTACAGGGGGGTCTACTAATGAAAAACTGTTTTTT
.,once,TRBJ1-2,TRBV6-5,CASSYSWGAYNYGYTF,TGTGCCAGCAGTTACTCATGGGGGGCCTATAACTATGGCTACACCTTC
TRBD2,few,TRBJ2-2,TRBV5-1,CASSLGLADTGELFF,TGCGCCAGCAGCTTAGGACTAGCGGATACCGGGGAGCTGTTTTTT
.,few,TRBJ1-6,TRBV7-9,CASSLMSSPLHF,TGTGCCAGCAGCTTAATGAGCTCACCCCTCCACTTT
.,.,TRBJ1-2,TRBV5-6,CASSLNRMGGYTF,TGTGCCAGCAGCTTGAACAGGATGGGGGGCTACACCTTC
.,few,TRBJ1-5,TRBV2,CASRRDVSNQPQHF,TGTGCCAGCAGGAGGGACGTTAGCAATCAGCCCCAGCATTTT
.,.,TRBJ2-5,TRBV29-1,CSAYSRPMEQYF,TGCAGCGCATACAGCCGCCCGATGGAGCAGTACTTC
.,.,TRBJ2-2,TRBV6-1,CASSGFSGVPVGELFF,TGTGCCAGCAGTGGATTCTCAGGGGTCCCCGTCGGGGAGCTGTTTTTT
.,large,TRBJ1-1,TRBV4-1,CASSRTGTEAFF,TGCGCCAGCAGCCGGACGGGCACTGAAGCTTTCTTT
.,.,TRBJ2-7,TRBV21-1,CASQLGKGQGQSYEQYF,TGTGCCAGCCAATTGGGAAAGGGGCAGGGACAATCCTACGAGCAGTACTTC
.,.,TRBJ2-7,TRBV4-3,CASSQGVGPTYEQYF,TGCGCCAGCAGCCAAGGGGTGGGGCCTACCTACGAGCAGTACTTC
TRBD1,.,TRBJ1-4,TRBV7-9,CASSHPLGTGDEKLFF,TGTGCCAGCAGCCACCCCCTGGGGACAGGGGACGAAAAACTGTTTTTT
TRBD2,.,TRBJ2-5,TRBV28,CASSPLGGRETQYF,TGTGCCAGCAGTCCGCTGGGGGGGAGGGAGACCCAGTACTTC
.,.,TRBJ2-7,TRBV6-6,CASSYPRDGSYEQYF,TGTGCCAGCAGTTACCCCCGGGACGGTTCCTACGAGCAGTACTTC
.,large,TRBJ1-2,TRBV4-1,CASSQAGTNYGYTF,TGCGCCAGCAGCCAAGCAGGGACTAACTATGGCTACACCTTC
TRBD2,.,TRBJ2-5,TRBV2,CASSRLARRETQYF,TGTGCCAGCAGTCGACTAGCGCGGAGAGAGACCCAGTACTTC
TRBD2,.,TRBJ2-5,TRBV25-1,CASSGPRRGGDQYF,TGTGCCAGCTCCGGGCCGAGGCGGGGGGGCGACCAGTACTTC
.,.,TRBJ2-7,TRBV4-2,CASSPGLGINYEQYF,TGTGCCAGCAGCCCTGGACTGGGAATTAACTACGAGCAGTACTTC
.,.,TRBJ2-3,TRBV7-6,CASSHPPADTQYF,TGTGCCAGCAGCCACCCACCCGCCGATACGCAGTATTTT
.,.,TRBJ2-3,TRBV7-2,CASTSTGDTQYF,TGTGCCAGCACCTCTACAGGAGATACGCAGTATTTT
TRBD1,.,TRBJ2-1,TRBV6-1,CASRPTGTGSDEQFF,TGTGCCAGCAGGCCCACCGGGACAGGGAGCGATGAGCAGTTCTTC
.,.,TRBJ2-7,TRBV21-1,CASRNWDYDEQYF,TGTGCCAGCAGGAATTGGGACTACGACGAGCAGTACTTC
.,.,TRBJ1-2,TRBV29-1,CSVEDDGPHGYTF,TGCAGCGTTGAAGATGACGGCCCCCATGGCTACACCTTC
TRBD1,.,TRBJ1-3,TRBV10-3,CAISPGTAISGNTIYF,TGTGCCATCAGCCCCGGGACAGCTATCTCTGGAAACACCATATATTTT
.,.,TRBJ1-2,TRBV7-6,CASSLLPRVGGYTF,TGTGCCAGCAGCTTACTACCAAGGGTCGGTGGCTACACCTTC
.,.,TRBJ1-5,TRBV12-5,CASGSEVEVVSNQPQHF,TGTGCTAGTGGTTCCGAGGTGGAGGTGGTGAGCAATCAGCCCCAGCATTTT
TRBD1,.,TRBJ1-4,TRBV7-9,CASRQGATNEKLFF,TGTGCCAGCAGACAGGGGGCGACTAATGAAAAACTGTTTTTT
.,.,TRBJ1-1,TRBV5-1,CASSLGPGVNTEAFF,TGCGCCAGCAGCTTGGGACCGGGGGTGAACACTGAAGCTTTCTTT
.,.,TRBJ1-1,TRBV7-9,CASSFQSGRNTEAFF,TGTGCCAGCAGCTTCCAATCTGGTCGAAACACTGAAGCTTTCTTT
.,.,TRBJ1-3,TRBV7-6,CASSLGLGSGNTIYF,TGTGCCAGCAGCTTAGGATTGGGTTCTGGAAACACCATATATTTT
.,few,TRBJ1-2,TRBV28,CASSLSTHNYGYTF,TGTGCCAGCAGTTTATCTACACATAACTATGGCTACACCTTC
.,.,TRBJ2-1,TRBV7-6,CASSLVGGASSYNEQFF,TGTGCCAGCAGCTTAGTTGGGGGGGCGAGCTCCTACAATGAGCAGTTCTTC
.,.,TRBJ2-5,TRBV28,CASSSRDSGQETQYF,TGTGCCAGCAGTTCCCGGGACTCCGGGCAAGAGACCCAGTACTTC
TRBD2,.,TRBJ2-1,TRBV14,CASSQWGEGNNEQFF,TGTGCCAGCAGCCAGTGGGGGGAGGGCAACAATGAGCAGTTCTTC
TRBD2,once,TRBJ2-7,TRBV6-6,CASSYQGGKAYEQYF,TGTGCCAGCAGTTACCAGGGAGGGAAAGCCTACGAGCAGTACTTC
.,.,TRBJ2-7,TRBV23-1,CASPPGALSEQYF,TGCGCCAGCCCTCCGGGGGCGCTCAGCGAGCAGTACTTC
.,.,TRBJ2-3,TRBV11-2,CASSPVQAGRGDTQYF,TGTGCCAGCAGCCCCGTTCAGGCGGGAAGGGGAGATACGCAGTATTTT
TRBD2,.,TRBJ2-3,TRBV9,CASSVVAGAGVEDTQYF,TGTGCCAGCAGCGTAGTTGCCGGTGCGGGAGTAGAAGATACGCAGTATTTT
.,.,TRBJ2-7,TRBV29-1,CSVLAGNEQYF,TGCAGCGTTTTAGCAGGAAACGAGCAGTACTTC
TRBD2,once,TRBJ2-1,TRBV4-2,CASSQASGGAGNEQFF,TGTGCCAGCAGCCAAGCCAGCGGGGGGGCCGGCAATGAGCAGTTCTTC
.,.,TRBJ2-2,TRBV6-5,CASSYSSAGVGELFF,TGTGCCAGCAGTTACTCCTCGGCAGGAGTCGGGGAGCTGTTTTTT
TRBD1,.,TRBJ1-3,TRBV30,CAWSGQGGSGNTIYF,TGTGCCTGGAGCGGACAGGGAGGCTCTGGAAACACCATATATTTT
.,large,TRBJ2-7,TRBV5-4,CASSLAVPYEQYF,TGTGCCAGCAGCTTGGCTGTGCCCTACGAGCAGTACTTC
.,.,TRBJ2-7,TRBV6-6,CASSYSAGGSHEQYF,TGTGCCAGCAGTTACTCAGCAGGGGGGTCCCACGAGCAGTACTTC
.,.,TRBJ2-6,TRBV6-5,CASSYGLSGANVLTF,TGTGCCAGCAGTTACGGCCTTTCTGGGGCCAACGTCCTGACTTTC
.,.,TRBJ2-3,TRBV7-6,CASSLAGERVTDTQYF,TGTGCCAGCAGCTTAGCTGGAGAGCGGGTCACAGATACGCAGTATTTT
.,large,TRBJ1-1,TRBV28,CASSLGGFLAFF,TGTGCCAGCAGTTTGGGGGGTTTTTTGGCTTTCTTT
TRBD2,.,TRBJ2-7,TRBV18,CASSRPTSGRNYEQYF,TGTGCCAGCTCACGACCAACTAGCGGGAGGAACTACGAGCAGTACTTC